This note documents a single T cell receptor (beta chain) sequence. Libraries were prepared by immunoSEQ multiplex PCR; TCRdb keeps only in-frame clonotypes and omits some of them. The sample records under 100,000 clones, roughly 96% being singletons. Germline CDR1 SQVTM, CDR2 ANQGSEA. The ends were cut back, 3 bases at V and 7 bases at J, with 10 bases in the middle. The CDR3 is 12 residues long. These data are taken from a study of T cell changes during pregnancy in multiple sclerosis. The V and J genes are TRBV29-1 and TRBJ2-1; TRBD1 might be the D (5 bases). The clonotype originates from a female donor with multiple sclerosis, enrolled in a pregnancy study. Sequenced here: peripheral blood, sampled in the second trimester of pregnancy. The chain's CDR3 is CSVERDSNEQFF. The CDR3 DNA reads TGCAGCGTTGAGCGAGACAGTAATGAGCAGTTCTTC.